This is a list of T cell receptor beta chains from one sample in a study of T cells in Graves' hyperthyroidism and ophthalmopathy. TCRdb re-analysed the multiplex PCR reads in MiXCR, keeping a single row per CDR3 protein. The sample comprises about 640,000 distinct CDR3 sequences, about a fifth of which are singletons, and under 35% rests with the top ten. Sequencing input: blood. Source of these receptors: a man between 25 and 39 years old with Graves' ophthalmopathy. Both conserved end residues are part of each CDR3. D genes are given only for firm matches. Part of the rows lack a size; the others show once, few, many or a class for expanded clones.

abundance	v_gene	d_gene	j_gene	CDR3aa	CDR3nt
few	TRBV7-9	TRBD2	TRBJ2-7	CASTPSRAGGSFEQYF	TGTGCCAGCACCCCTTCGCGGGCAGGCGGGAGTTTCGAGCAGTACTTC
-	TRBV5-1	TRBD2	TRBJ2-1	CASRSLAGGPDEQFF	TGCGCCAGCAGATCTCTAGCGGGAGGGCCGGATGAGCAGTTCTTC
few	TRBV19	TRBD1	TRBJ2-5	CASSTDPGQQETQYF	TGTGCCAGTAGTACGGACCCGGGACAGCAAGAGACCCAGTACTTC
many	TRBV5-1	-	TRBJ2-6	CASSDSGANVLTF	TGCGCCAGCAGCGACTCTGGGGCCAACGTCCTGACTTTC
-	TRBV5-5	TRBD1	TRBJ1-2	CASSLILQGADGYTF	TGTGCCAGCAGCTTGATATTGCAGGGGGCGGATGGCTACACCTTC
-	TRBV12-3/TRBV12-4	-	TRBJ2-3	CASSLLDTDTQYF	TGTGCCAGCAGTTTATTGGACACAGATACGCAGTATTTT
-	TRBV30	-	TRBJ2-3	CAWSASTDTQYF	TGTGCCTGGAGTGCTAGCACAGATACGCAGTATTTT
-	TRBV2	TRBD1	TRBJ1-3	CASRATGLGNTIYF	TGTGCCAGCAGGGCGACAGGGCTCGGAAACACCATATATTTT
many	TRBV20-1	-	TRBJ2-1	CSVRAQGGSGNEQFF	TGCAGTGTCAGGGCCCAGGGCGGATCGGGGAATGAGCAGTTCTTC
few	TRBV7-9	-	TRBJ2-7	CASSLVREEQYF	TGTGCCAGCAGCTTAGTACGGGAGGAGCAGTACTTC
many	TRBV11-2	-	TRBJ2-1	CASSPEPDNEQFF	TGTGCCAGCAGCCCAGAACCGGACAATGAGCAGTTCTTC
many	TRBV12-3/TRBV12-4	-	TRBJ2-3	CASSLTGDTQYF	TGTGCCAGCAGCTTAACAGGAGATACGCAGTATTTT
many	TRBV12-3/TRBV12-4	TRBD1	TRBJ1-4	CASSPRTGANEKLFF	TGTGCCAGCAGTCCTCGGACAGGGGCAAATGAAAAACTGTTTTTT
many	TRBV20-1	TRBD1	TRBJ2-2	CSASDRPANTGELFF	TGCAGTGCTTCGGACAGGCCAGCGAACACCGGGGAGCTGTTTTTT
many	TRBV7-2	-	TRBJ2-5	CASSLATAMYQETQYF	TGTGCCAGCAGCTTAGCGACAGCGATGTACCAAGAGACCCAGTACTTC
few	TRBV6-2/TRBV6-3	-	TRBJ2-1	CASSYNPRDEQFF	TGTGCCAGCAGTTACAACCCGCGGGATGAGCAGTTCTTC
many	TRBV5-1	TRBD1	TRBJ2-1	CASSLAGTGPYNEQFF	TGCGCCAGCAGCTTGGCCGGGACAGGCCCCTACAATGAGCAGTTCTTC
many	TRBV27	TRBD1	TRBJ2-3	CASSPTAGTAYTDTQYF	TGTGCCAGCAGTCCGACCGCCGGGACAGCCTACACAGATACGCAGTATTTT
few	TRBV15	-	TRBJ1-6	CATVSGDLGRNSPLHF	TGTGCCACCGTTTCAGGGGACCTAGGGAGAAATTCACCCCTCCACTTT
many	TRBV28	TRBD2	TRBJ2-7	CASSSYKGLAGAKGYEQYF	TGTGCCAGCAGTTCCTACAAGGGACTAGCGGGAGCAAAAGGGTACGAGCAGTACTTC
few	TRBV19	TRBD2	TRBJ2-3	CASGLAGAPSTDTQYF	TGTGCCAGTGGACTAGCGGGAGCTCCTAGCACAGATACGCAGTATTTT